These 5 T cell receptor beta chains originate from one sample sequenced in a study of regulatory T cells in long-lasting Graves disease. TCR beta libraries were built with iRepertoire HTBI primers and Arm-PCR of CDR3 regions. TCRdb analysed the multiplex PCR reads with MiXCR anew, one entry per CDR3 protein. The sample has 600,000 to 800,000 distinct CDR3 sequences; approximately 29% are singletons. Time point: persistent/refractory GD, antithyroid drugs over 5 years with positive TRAb. There was RNA extracted from PBMCs, and the TCR library was made from it. This sample comprised peripheral blood mononuclear cells (PBMCs), obtained when the disease was refractory, from a patient treated with antithyroid drugs. The receptors were sampled from a female donor with Graves disease.

This clonotype was seen a handful of times. V usage is TRBV10-3 and J usage is TRBJ1-2, with 8 bases lining up with TRBD1. The CDR3 sequence is 12 residues long. V dropped 6 bases and J dropped 4; count of bases not matched to a gene: 1. CDR1 is ENHRY and CDR2 is SYGVKD in the germline V gene. This CDR3 reads CAIRGTGYGYTF. Written as DNA, the CDR3 is TGTGCCATCAGGGGGACAGGCTATGGCTACACCTTC.

V is TRBV19 and J is TRBJ2-7; D may be TRBD1 or TRBD2 (5 bases each). CDR3 size: 15 residues. The V end was cut by 1 base, the J end by 0 bases, with 10 bases between. CDR1 and CDR2 (germline): LNHDA, SQIVND (reference sequence). The CDR3: CASSIVGASSYEQYF. In DNA form, the CDR3 reads TGTGCCAGTAGTATAGTCGGGGCATCCTCCTACGAGCAGTACTTC.

This clonotype has at least ten counts. The CDR3 coding sequence is TGTGCCAGCAGCATCGGGACAGGGGATGACGAGCAGTACTTC. Translation gives CASSIGTGDDEQYF. The V and J genes are TRBV7-3 and TRBJ2-7, with TRBD1 matching 10 bases. V was pared by 5 bases and J by 5 bases, with 6 bases of the junction left unmatched. This CDR3 has 14 residues. The germline CDR1 and CDR2 sequences are SGHTA and FQGTGA.

This chain's CDR3 is CAWRALLMNTEAFF. CDR3 sequence (DNA): TGTGCCTGGAGGGCCCTCCTGATGAACACTGAAGCTTTCTTT. V usage is TRBV30 and J usage is TRBJ1-1, with no clear D. V lost 3 bases and J 0 bases, leaving 11 bases between the germline ends. Germline CDR1 GTSNPN, CDR2 SVGIG (reference sequence). The CDR3 is made up of 14 amino acids.

This chain links TRBV30 with TRBJ2-3; D gene ambiguous. The V end was cut by 2 bases, the J end by 1 base, with 13 bases between. This CDR3 is 15 amino acids long. Germline CDR1 and CDR2: GTSNPN and SVGIG (reference sequence). The CDR3 is CAWSSLGAGTDTQYF. The CDR3, as DNA: TGTGCCTGGAGTTCCCTTGGCGCGGGCACAGATACGCAGTATTTT.